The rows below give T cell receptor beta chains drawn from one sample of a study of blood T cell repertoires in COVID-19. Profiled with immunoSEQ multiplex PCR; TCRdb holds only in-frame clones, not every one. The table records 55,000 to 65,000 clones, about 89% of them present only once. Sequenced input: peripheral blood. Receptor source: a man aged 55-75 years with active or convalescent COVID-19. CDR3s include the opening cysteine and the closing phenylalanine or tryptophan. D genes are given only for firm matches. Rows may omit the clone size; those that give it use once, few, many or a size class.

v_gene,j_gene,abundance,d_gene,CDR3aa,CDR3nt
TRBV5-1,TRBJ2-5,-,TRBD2,CASSLDERGLGETQYF,TGCGCCAGCAGCTTGGATGAGCGGGGGCTCGGAGAGACCCAGTACTTC
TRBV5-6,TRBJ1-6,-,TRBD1,CASSADRGLSPLHF,TGTGCCAGCAGCGCGGACAGGGGGCTTTCACCCCTCCACTTT
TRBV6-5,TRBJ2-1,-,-,CASSYGTRDGNEQFF,TGTGCCAGCAGTTACGGGACACGGGATGGCAATGAGCAGTTCTTC
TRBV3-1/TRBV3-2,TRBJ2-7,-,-,CASSQDRRYLYEQYF,TGTGCCAGCAGCCAAGATAGGAGGTACCTCTACGAGCAGTACTTC
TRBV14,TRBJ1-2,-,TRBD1,CASSARQGAYGYTF,TGTGCCAGCAGCGCCCGACAGGGAGCCTATGGCTACACCTTC
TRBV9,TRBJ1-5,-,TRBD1,CASSTGQGDNQPQHF,TGTGCCAGCAGCACGGGACAGGGGGACAATCAGCCCCAGCATTTT
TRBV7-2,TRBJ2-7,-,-,CASSTEAGSSYEQYF,TGTGCCAGCAGTACCGAGGCCGGTTCCTCCTACGAGCAGTACTTC
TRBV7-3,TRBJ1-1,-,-,CASSLTLTGVRTGTEAFF,TGTGCCAGCAGCTTAACTTTGACAGGAGTCCGGACGGGCACTGAAGCTTTCTTT
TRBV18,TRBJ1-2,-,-,CASSLSSWGRDYGYTF,TGTGCCAGCTCCCTCAGTAGTTGGGGGCGCGACTATGGCTACACCTTC
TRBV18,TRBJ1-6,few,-,CASSPQGLGNSPLHF,TGTGCCAGCTCACCCCAGGGCCTGGGGAATTCACCCCTCCACTTT
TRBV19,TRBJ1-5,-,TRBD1,CASSTIDRGSNQPQHF,TGTGCCAGTAGTACAATAGACAGGGGGAGCAATCAGCCCCAGCATTTT
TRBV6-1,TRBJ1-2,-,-,CASSEAGRGGARYYGYTF,TGTGCCAGCAGTGAAGCCGGTCGAGGAGGGGCAAGGTACTATGGCTACACCTTC
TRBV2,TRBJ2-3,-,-,CASSAKRAADTQYF,TGTGCCAGCAGTGCTAAGCGGGCCGCAGATACGCAGTATTTT
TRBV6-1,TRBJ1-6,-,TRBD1,CASSAGQGVRSYNSPLHF,TGTGCCAGCAGTGCGGGACAGGGGGTTCGCTCCTATAATTCACCCCTCCACTTT
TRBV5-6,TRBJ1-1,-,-,CASSLEGPIYTEAFF,TGTGCCAGCAGCTTGGAGGGGCCCATCTACACTGAAGCTTTCTTT
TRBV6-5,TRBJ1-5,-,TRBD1,CASSYSQGGQPQHF,TGTGCCAGCAGTTACTCGCAGGGGGGTCAGCCCCAGCATTTT
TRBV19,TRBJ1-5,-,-,CASSSRKAGASNQPQHF,TGTGCCAGTAGTTCGCGGAAGGCAGGGGCCTCCAATCAGCCCCAGCATTTT
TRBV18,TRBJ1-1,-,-,CASSTDSLMAFF,TGTGCCAGCTCAACCGACAGTTTAATGGCTTTCTTT
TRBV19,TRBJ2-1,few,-,CASSMSGSTLNEQFF,TGTGCCAGTAGTATGTCGGGATCCACGCTCAATGAGCAGTTCTTC
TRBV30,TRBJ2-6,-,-,CAWSVPATGTGANVLTF,TGTGCCTGGAGTGTTCCGGCCACAGGCACTGGGGCCAACGTCCTGACTTTC
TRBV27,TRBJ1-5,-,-,CASSLRRLEGNQPQHF,TGTGCCAGCAGTTTGAGGAGGTTGGAGGGCAATCAGCCCCAGCATTTT
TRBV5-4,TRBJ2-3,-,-,CASSLAVSTDTQYF,TGTGCCAGCAGCTTGGCCGTAAGCACAGATACGCAGTATTTT
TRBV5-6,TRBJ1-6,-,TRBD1,CASSPVGQGNSPLHF,TGTGCCAGCAGCCCCGTTGGACAGGGTAATTCACCCCTCCACTTT
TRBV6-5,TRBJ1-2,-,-,CASSPNSFGYTF,TGTGCCAGCAGTCCAAATTCATTTGGCTACACCTTC
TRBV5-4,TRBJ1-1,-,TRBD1,CASSPRQGRNTEAFF,TGTGCCAGCAGCCCGCGACAGGGAAGGAACACTGAAGCTTTCTTT
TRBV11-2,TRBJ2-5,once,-,CASSLRGMETQYF,TGTGCCAGCAGCTTAAGGGGGATGGAGACCCAGTACTTC
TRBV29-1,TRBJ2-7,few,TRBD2,CSVDGLADSYEQYF,TGCAGCGTTGACGGACTAGCGGACTCCTACGAGCAGTACTTC
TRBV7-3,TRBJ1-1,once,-,CASSLTGGVAFF,TGTGCCAGCAGCTTAACCGGGGGGGTAGCTTTCTTT
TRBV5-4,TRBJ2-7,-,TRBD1,CASSPDRGAYEQYF,TGTGCCAGCAGCCCGGACAGGGGCGCCTACGAGCAGTACTTC
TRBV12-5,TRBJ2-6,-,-,CASASGVSGANVLTF,TGTGCTAGTGCCTCAGGGGTTTCAGGGGCCAACGTCCTGACTTTC
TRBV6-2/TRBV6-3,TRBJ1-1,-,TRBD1,CASSLIGQGASTEAFF,TGTGCCAGCAGCCTCATCGGACAGGGGGCGAGCACTGAAGCTTTCTTT
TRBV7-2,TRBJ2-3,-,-,CASSMGLLTDTQYF,TGTGCCAGCAGCATGGGACTCCTCACAGATACGCAGTATTTT
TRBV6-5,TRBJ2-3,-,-,CASTLRESHGTQYF,TGTGCCAGCACCCTTAGGGAGTCGCACGGTACGCAGTATTTT
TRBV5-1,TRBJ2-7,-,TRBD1,CASSSGTGNYEQYF,TGCGCCAGCAGCTCCGGGACAGGGAACTACGAGCAGTACTTC
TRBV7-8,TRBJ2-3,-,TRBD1,CASSPRDRGTDTQYF,TGTGCCAGCAGCCCCAGGGACAGGGGGACAGATACGCAGTATTTT
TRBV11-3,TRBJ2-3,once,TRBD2,CASSLETSGSTQYF,TGTGCCAGCAGCTTAGAGACTAGCGGGAGCACGCAGTATTTT
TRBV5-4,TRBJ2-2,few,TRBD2,CASRRTSAENTGELFF,TGTGCCAGCAGACGCACTAGCGCGGAGAACACCGGGGAGCTGTTTTTT
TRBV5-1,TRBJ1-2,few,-,CASSLGTPYGGAYGYTF,TGCGCCAGCAGCTTGGGAACCCCATATGGAGGGGCCTATGGCTACACCTTC
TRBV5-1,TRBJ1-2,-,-,CASRGGPNYGYTF,TGCGCCAGCCGGGGGGGTCCCAACTATGGCTACACCTTC
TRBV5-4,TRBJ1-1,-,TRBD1,CASSSGQLNTEAFF,TGTGCCAGCAGCTCGGGACAGCTGAACACTGAAGCTTTCTTT
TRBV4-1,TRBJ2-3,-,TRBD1,CASSQPGQRLGDTQYF,TGCGCCAGCAGCCAACCGGGACAGCGGTTGGGGGATACGCAGTATTTT
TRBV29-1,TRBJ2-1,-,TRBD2,CSSSRTSYNEQFF,TGCAGCTCTTCTCGGACTAGTTACAATGAGCAGTTCTTC
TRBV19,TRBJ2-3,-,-,CASSIVSLEAGTQYF,TGTGCCAGTAGTATTGTCAGTTTGGAGGCGGGTACGCAGTATTTT
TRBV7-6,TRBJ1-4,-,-,CASSLGQGSEKLFF,TGTGCCAGCAGCTTGGGCCAGGGGAGTGAAAAACTGTTTTTT
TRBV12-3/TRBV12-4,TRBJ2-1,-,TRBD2,CASSGDYFGEQFF,TGTGCCAGCAGTGGGGACTACTTTGGGGAGCAGTTCTTC
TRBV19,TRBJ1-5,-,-,CASSIVPGYGSNQPQHF,TGTGCCAGTAGTATAGTTCCCGGGTACGGTAGCAATCAGCCCCAGCATTTT
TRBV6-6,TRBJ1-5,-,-,CASSYSRDLSNQPQHF,TGTGCCAGCAGTTACTCTCGAGACTTGAGCAATCAGCCCCAGCATTTT
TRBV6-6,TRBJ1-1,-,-,CASRGQLMNTEAFF,TGTGCCAGCAGAGGACAGTTGATGAACACTGAAGCTTTCTTT
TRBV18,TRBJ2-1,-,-,CASSPLSSNHEQFF,TGTGCCAGCTCACCGCTTTCGAGTAACCATGAGCAGTTCTTC
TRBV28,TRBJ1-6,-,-,CASSFPSGRSRYNSPLHF,TGTGCCAGCAGTTTCCCTTCGGGTCGTTCGCGCTATAATTCACCCCTCCACTTT
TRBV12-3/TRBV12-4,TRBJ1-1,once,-,CASRQGTEAFF,TGTGCCAGCAGACAGGGTACTGAAGCTTTCTTT
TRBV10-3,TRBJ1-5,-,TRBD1,CAISEGTGGNQPQHF,TGTGCCATCAGTGAGGGGACAGGGGGAAATCAGCCCCAGCATTTT
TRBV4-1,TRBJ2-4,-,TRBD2,CASSQEEREFKNIQYF,TGCGCCAGCAGCCAAGAAGAGCGGGAGTTCAAAAACATTCAGTACTTC